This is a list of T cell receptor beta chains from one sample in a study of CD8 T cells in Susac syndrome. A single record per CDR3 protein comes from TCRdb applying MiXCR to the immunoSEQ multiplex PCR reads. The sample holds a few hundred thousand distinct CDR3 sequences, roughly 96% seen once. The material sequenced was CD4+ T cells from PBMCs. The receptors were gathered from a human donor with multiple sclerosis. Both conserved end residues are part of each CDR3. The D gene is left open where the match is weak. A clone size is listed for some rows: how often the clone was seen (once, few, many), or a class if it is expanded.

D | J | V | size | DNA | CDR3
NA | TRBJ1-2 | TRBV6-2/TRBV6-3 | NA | TGTGCCAGCAGTTACTCGAAAGTCCACTATGGCTACACCTTC | CASSYSKVHYGYTF
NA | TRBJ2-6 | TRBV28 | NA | TGTGCCAGCAGCAATAATGAAGTCCTGACTTTC | CASSNNEVLTF
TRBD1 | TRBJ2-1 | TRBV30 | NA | TGTGCCTGGAGCACCGGGACAGGGCCGTTCTTC | CAWSTGTGPFF
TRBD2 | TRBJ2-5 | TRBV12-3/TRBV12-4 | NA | TGTGCCAGCAGTTTTTCGTGGGAGGGCCACCAAGAGACCCAGTACTTC | CASSFSWEGHQETQYF
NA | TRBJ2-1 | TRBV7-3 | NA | TGTGCCAGCAGCTTAAGGGGGGCAGCTATGATGGGACTACCTATCAGTGAGCAGTTCTTC | CASSLRGAAMMGLPISEQFF
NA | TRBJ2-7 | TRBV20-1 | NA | TGCAGTGCTAGCCAGGGACCGAGCTACGAGCAGTACTTC | CSASQGPSYEQYF
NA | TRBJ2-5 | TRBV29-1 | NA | TGCAGCGTTGGACAGCACCAAGAGACCCAGTACTTC | CSVGQHQETQYF
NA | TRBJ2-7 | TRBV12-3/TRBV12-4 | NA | TGTGCCAGCAGTTTAGCGCGGTCCGGGAGCCACGAGCAGTACTTC | CASSLARSGSHEQYF
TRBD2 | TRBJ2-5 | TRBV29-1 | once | TGCAGCGTTGAAGATTTCACTAGCGGGAGTAAGTCCAGGGAGACCCAGTACTTC | CSVEDFTSGSKSRETQYF
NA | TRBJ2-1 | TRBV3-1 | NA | TGTGCCAGCAGCCTCGGACTGCCTACGAATGAGCAGTTCTTC | CASSLGLPTNEQFF
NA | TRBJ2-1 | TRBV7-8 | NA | TGTGCCAGCAGCTTACAGCGGGCGGTCTTCTACAATGAGCAGTTCTTC | CASSLQRAVFYNEQFF
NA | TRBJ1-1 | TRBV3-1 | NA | TGTGCCAGCAGCCAAGTGGGTGGGAGGGAAGCTTTCTTT | CASSQVGGREAFF
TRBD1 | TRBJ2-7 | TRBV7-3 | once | TGTGCCAGCAGCTTCGGGGGGACAGGGTCGTACGAGCAGTACTTC | CASSFGGTGSYEQYF
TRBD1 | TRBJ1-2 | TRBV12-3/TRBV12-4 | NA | TGTGCCAGCAGCCAGACAGGGCCCGGCTACACCTTC | CASSQTGPGYTF
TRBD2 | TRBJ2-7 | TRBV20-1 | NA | TGCAGTGCTGGGGGACTAGCGGGAGCTACCTACGAGCAGTACTTC | CSAGGLAGATYEQYF
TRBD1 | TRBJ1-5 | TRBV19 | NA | TGTGCCAGTACCCCGGGACAGGGCGGCAATCAGCCCCAGCATTTT | CASTPGQGGNQPQHF
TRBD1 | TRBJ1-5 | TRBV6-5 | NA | TGTGCCAGCAGTTACAAAGGGACAGGGCTGAGCAATCAGCCCCAGCATTTT | CASSYKGTGLSNQPQHF
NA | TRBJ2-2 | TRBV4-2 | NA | TGTGCCAGCAGCCGAACCCTGCCTACTATGGCCGGGGAGCTGTTTTTT | CASSRTLPTMAGELFF
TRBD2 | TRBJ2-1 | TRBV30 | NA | TGTGCCTGGGATGGCGGGAGTCACAATGAGCAGTTCTTC | CAWDGGSHNEQFF
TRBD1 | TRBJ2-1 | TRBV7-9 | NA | TGTGCCAGCAGCCGTGGACAGGGGCTCGATGAGCAGTTCTTC | CASSRGQGLDEQFF
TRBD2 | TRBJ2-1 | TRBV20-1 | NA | TGCAGTGCTCCCAAACCGACACTAGCGGTGAGCGTTAGGTCCTACAATGAGCAGTTCTTC | CSAPKPTLAVSVRSYNEQFF
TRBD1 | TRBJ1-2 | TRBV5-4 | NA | TGTGCCAGCAGCCGGACAGGGGAATCCTATGGCTACACCTTC | CASSRTGESYGYTF
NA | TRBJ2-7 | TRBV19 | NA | TGTGCCAGTAGTTCGACAGGTCCCTACGAGCAGTACTTC | CASSSTGPYEQYF
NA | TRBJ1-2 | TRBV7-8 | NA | TGTGCCAGCAGCTTAGTATCTCCAGGGATACATGGCTACACCTTC | CASSLVSPGIHGYTF
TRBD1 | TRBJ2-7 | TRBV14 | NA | TGTGCCAGCAGCCGGGACAGGGGGACCCACGAGCAGTACTTC | CASSRDRGTHEQYF
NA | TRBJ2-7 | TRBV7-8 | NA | TGTGCCAGCAGCTTAGTGAGGACATCCTACGAGCAGTACTTC | CASSLVRTSYEQYF
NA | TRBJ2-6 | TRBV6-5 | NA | TGTGCCAGCAGTTACTCGTTCTCTGGGGCCAACGTCCTGACTTTC | CASSYSFSGANVLTF
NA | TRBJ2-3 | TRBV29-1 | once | TGCAGCGTAGGGGTTATGACAGATACGCAGTATTTT | CSVGVMTDTQYF
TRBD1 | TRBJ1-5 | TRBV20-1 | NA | TGCAGTGCTAACAGGGGAGGACAGCCCCAGCATTTT | CSANRGGQPQHF
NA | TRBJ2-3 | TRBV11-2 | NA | TGTGCCAGCAGCACCTATTACACAGATACGCAGTATTTT | CASSTYYTDTQYF
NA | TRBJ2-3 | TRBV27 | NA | TGTGCCAGCAGTTTGGACAGGGAGGGGAGCACAGATACGCAGTATTTT | CASSLDREGSTDTQYF
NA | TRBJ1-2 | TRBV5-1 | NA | TGCGCCAGCAGCCCCGGGCCCGCAGCGGATGGCTACACCTTC | CASSPGPAADGYTF
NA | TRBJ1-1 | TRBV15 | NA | TGTGCCACCAGCAGAGCCCCAAACACTGAAGCTTTCTTT | CATSRAPNTEAFF
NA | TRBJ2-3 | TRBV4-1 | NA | TGCGCCAGCAGCCAGGATTTTGGTAGGCAGTATTTT | CASSQDFGRQYF
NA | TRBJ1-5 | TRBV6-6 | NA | TGTGCCAGCAGTTACTCGGGCGGGACTAGCAATCAGCCCCAGCATTTT | CASSYSGGTSNQPQHF
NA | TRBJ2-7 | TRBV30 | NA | TGTGCCTGGTCGGGGAGGTACGAGCAGTACTTC | CAWSGRYEQYF
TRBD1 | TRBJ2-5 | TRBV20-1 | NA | TGCAGTGCTAGAGACCCTTCACAGGGGTCTACAGAGACCCAGTACTTC | CSARDPSQGSTETQYF